Following are 25 T cell receptor beta chains from one sample sequenced in a study of blood T cell repertoires in COVID-19. This table comes from immunoSEQ multiplex PCR, and its TCRdb copy is limited to in-frame clones, with some not included. The table shows around 160,000 clones, with approximately 80% occurring only once. The sequenced sample consisted of PBMCs or T cells enriched from blood (not recorded which). These receptors were taken from a woman aged 55-69 years who had recovered from COVID-19.

This chain joins TRBV15 and TRBJ1-4; D unclear. V was cut by 1 base and J by 8 bases, with 11 bases left in between. The CDR3 consists of 14 residues. The germline V gene encodes CDR1 LNHNV and CDR2 YYDKDF (reference sequence). The CDR3 sequence: CATSRVQKTEKLFF. CDR3 bases: TGTGCCACCAGCAGAGTTCAGAAAACGGAAAAACTGTTTTTT.

The sample holds one count of this clone. This chain joins TRBV2 and TRBJ1-1; D remains ambiguous. V lost 6 bases, J lost 1 base, and 6 bases lay in between. The CDR3 spans 12 residues. Germline assignment: CDR1 SNHLY and CDR2 FYNNEI. CDR3 in DNA: TGTGCCAGCAGCGCCGGGAACACTGAAGCTTTCTTT. Translated: CASSAGNTEAFF.

This clone was observed a few times. This sequence joins TRBV5-1 and TRBJ2-1; D is perhaps TRBD1 (6 bases). Germline V CDR1 and CDR2: SGHRS, YFSETQ. This CDR3 spans 13 amino acids. V was shortened by 5 bases and J by 8 bases, with 14 bases between the two germline ends. CDR3 DNA: TGCGCCAGCAGGTTTCTGGGGGCGGATGAGCAGTTCTTC. It specifies CASRFLGADEQFF.

The rearrangement uses TRBV5-1 and TRBJ2-5; possibly TRBD1 for D (5 bases). V lost 4 bases to trimming and J lost 7 bases, with 14 bases between them. CDR3 size: 13 residues. Germline V lookup: CDR1 SGHRS, CDR2 YFSETQ. CDR3 DNA: TGCGCCAGCAGCGGAGCTAGGGGTGGGACCCAGTACTTC. Protein sequence: CASSGARGGTQYF.

This clone was found once. J is TRBJ2-1 and V is TRBV21-1; the table's D call, TRBD1, has no DNA check behind it. TRBV21-1 is a listed pseudogene. The CDR3 has 15 amino acids. The CDR3 loop reads CASSKATNFYNEQFF. The CDR3 DNA sequence: TGTGCCAGCAGCAAAGCAACAAATTTCTACAATGAGCAGTTCTTC.

The chain combines TRBV21-1 with TRBJ1-5; TRBD1, as called in the table, went unchecked against the DNA. TRBV21-1 is an annotated pseudogene. The CDR3 length is 13 residues. In DNA, the CDR3 is TGTGCCAGCAACAGGGGGTTCAATCAGCCCCAGCATTTT. It encodes CASNRGFNQPQHF.

V usage is TRBV10-3 and J usage is TRBJ1-2, with D perhaps TRBD1 (6 bases). Deletions cut 4 bases from V and 8 bases from J, with 8 bases between. CDR1 and CDR2 (germline): ENHRY, SYGVKD. This CDR3 contains 11 residues. The CDR3 reads CAISAGVGYTF. The CDR3 DNA follows: TGTGCCATCAGTGCAGGGGTCGGCTACACCTTC.

This clone occurred once. The chain uses TRBV6-1 and TRBJ1-5, with D unresolved. The CDR3 spans 16 residues. Germline assignment: CDR1 MNHNS and CDR2 SASEGT. V gave up 1 base and J gave up 4 bases, with 14 bases separating them. This CDR3 reads CASSEEGRRRNQPQHF. Here the CDR3 DNA reads TGTGCCAGCAGTGAAGAGGGCCGAAGGAGGAATCAGCCCCAGCATTTT.

Here the CDR3 reads CARGTENTEAFF. In DNA form, the CDR3 reads TGTGCCAGGGGGACAGAGAACACTGAAGCTTTCTTT. The gene calls are TRBV30 and TRBJ1-1, with 7 bases fitting TRBD1. J gave up 1 base and V 8 bases, and 4 bases lay outside the gene matches. The CDR3 is 12 residues long. The germline V gene encodes CDR1 GTSNPN and CDR2 SVGIG (reference sequence).

The J gene is TRBJ2-3, the V gene TRBV11-1; tentative D call: TRBD2 (7 bases). V dropped 4 bases and J dropped 2 bases, with 13 bases sitting between them. This CDR3 region has 15 residues. Germline loops: CDR1 SGHAT, CDR2 FQDESV (reference sequence). The CDR3 DNA reads TGTGCCAGCAGCTCGGTCCGGGGGGCCACAGATACGCAGTATTTT. Translating it yields CASSSVRGATDTQYF. Combining the CDR3 with reference TRBV11-1 and TRBJ2-3 gives the whole variable domain EAEVAQSPRYKITEKSQAVAFWCDPISGHATLYWYRQILGQGPELLVQFQDESVVDDSQLPKDRFSAERLKGVDSTLKIQPAELGDSAMYLCASSSVRGATDTQYFGPGTRLTVL.

This clone has just a few counts. J is TRBJ2-7 and V is TRBV5-1; TRBD2 might be the D (5 bases). Germline assignment: CDR1 SGHRS and CDR2 YFSETQ. The CDR3 runs 14 residues. The germline V and J ends were trimmed by 10 bases and 5 bases, with 22 bases remaining between them. The CDR3 protein is CASTEADSTDEQYF. CDR3 in DNA: TGCGCCTCAACGGAAGCGGATAGTACCGACGAGCAGTACTTC. Together with reference TRBV5-1 and TRBJ2-7, the CDR3 gives the full variable domain: KAGVTQTPRYLIKTRGQQVTLSCSPISGHRSVSWYQQTPGQGLQFLFEYFSETQRNKGNFPGRFSGRQFSNSRSEMNVSTLELGDSALYLCASTEADSTDEQYFGPGTRLTVT.

This chain connects TRBV9 to TRBJ2-3; a possible D gene is TRBD2 (5 bases). CDR1 is SGDLS, CDR2 YYNGEE, per germline. The CDR3 length is 14 residues. V was pared by 6 bases and J by 6 bases, with 17 bases between. The CDR3 sequence: CASNGRGQADTQYF. The CDR3 DNA is TGTGCCAGCAACGGTCGGGGTCAAGCGGATACGCAGTATTTT.

This clone was picked up a small number of times. The V call is TRBV5-4, the J call TRBJ2-3; tentatively, D is TRBD2 (6 bases). The CDR3 has 14 amino acids. V lost 4 bases and J 4 bases, leaving 13 bases between the germline ends. Germline V lookup: CDR1 SGHNT, CDR2 YYREEE (reference sequence). The CDR3 DNA sequence: TGTGCCAGCAGCCGCAATTGGGGGGCAGATACGCAGTATTTT. Its translation is CASSRNWGADTQYF.

The chain recombines TRBV5-6 with TRBJ1-5; D not resolved. CDR3 length equals 13 residues. The V end lost 3 bases, the J end lost 6 bases, and 10 bases lay between the germline ends. The germline V gene encodes CDR1 SGHDT and CDR2 YYEEEE. The CDR3 DNA is TGTGCCAGCAGCTCTGACACTAGTCAGCCCCAGCATTTT. Translation gives CASSSDTSQPQHF.

The chain recombines TRBV6-5 with TRBJ2-2, with D maybe TRBD1 (7 bases). V was trimmed by 8 bases and J by 8 bases, leaving 18 bases between them. This CDR3 has 14 residues. Germline CDR1 MNHEY, CDR2 SVGAGI. The CDR3 nucleotides read TGTGCCAGCGCCGACCAGGGGGGTTCAGGGGAGCTGTTTTTT. Translation: CASADQGGSGELFF.

V usage is TRBV18 and J usage is TRBJ1-1, with 9 bases fitting TRBD1. This CDR3 spans 15 amino acids. Per the germline V gene, CDR1 is KGHSH and CDR2 is LQKENI. V lost 3 bases, J lost 5 bases, and 7 bases stayed unmatched. The chain's CDR3 is CASSPEDRGGTEAFF. The DNA of the CDR3 is TGTGCCAGCTCACCTGAGGACAGGGGAGGAACTGAAGCTTTCTTT.

V and J are TRBV10-2 and TRBJ2-7, with TRBD2 matching over 12 bases. The CDR3 has 19 residues. V dropped 8 bases and J dropped 2; count of bases not matched to a gene: 19. Germline lookup yields CDR1 WSHSY and CDR2 SAAADI. CDR3 DNA sequence: TGCGCCAGCGGAGCTTGGACTAGCGGGGATGTCGTCAAAGCCTACGAGCAGTACTTC. It is translated as CASGAWTSGDVVKAYEQYF.

This sequence joins TRBV4-1 and TRBJ1-1; D call uncertain. Germline V gives CDR1 MGHRA, CDR2 YSYEKL. The V end was cut by 3 bases, the J end by 8 bases, with 7 bases between. This CDR3 has 11 residues. CDR3 nucleotide sequence: TGCGCCAGCAGCCACCACAGAGAAGCTTTCTTT. Amino acid sequence: CASSHHREAFF.

The J gene is TRBJ1-2, the V gene TRBV11-3; D gene ambiguous. The CDR3 has 12 amino acids. Trimming removed 5 bases at V and 5 bases at J, with 9 bases between. Germline CDR1 reads SGHNT; CDR2 reads YENEEA. The CDR3 sequence is CASSEGEYGYTF. CDR3 nucleotides: TGTGCCAGCAGCGAAGGAGAGTATGGCTACACCTTC.

The chain couples TRBV19 to TRBJ1-1; possibly TRBD1 for D (6 bases). The CDR3 extends over 15 amino acids. V lost 1 base and J lost 1, with 10 bases in between. Germline-derived CDR1 and CDR2 are LNHDA and SQIVND (reference sequence). The CDR3 DNA follows: TGTGCCAGTAGTATAGCAGGGGCCGGGAACACTGAAGCTTTCTTT. This translates into CASSIAGAGNTEAFF.

This chain joins TRBV5-6 and TRBJ1-6, with 7 positions matching TRBD1. Germline V CDR1 and CDR2: SGHDT, YYEEEE. The length of the CDR3 is 16 residues. Germline trimming cut 1 base from V and 4 bases from J; bases unmatched to any gene: 5. CDR3 nucleotide sequence: TGTGCCAGCAGCTTGTTGGCAGGGGGTTATAATTCACCCCTCCACTTT. Translation: CASSLLAGGYNSPLHF.

The J gene is TRBJ1-1, the V gene TRBV6-1, with TRBD1 as a possible D gene (5 bases). The length of the CDR3 is 14 residues. Trimming pared 1 base from V and 9 bases from J, leaving 15 bases between. CDR1 is MNHNS and CDR2 is SASEGT in the germline V gene. The CDR3 DNA reads TGTGCCAGCAGTGAAGATCGGAACAGGCGGAAAGCTTTCTTT. Protein product: CASSEDRNRRKAFF.

The chain has TRBV12-3 or TRBV12-4 and TRBJ1-1; tentatively, D is TRBD1 (6 bases). The CDR3 has 12 amino acids. Trimming stripped 5 bases from V and 8 bases from J, with 12 bases between. CDR3 DNA sequence: TGTGCCAGCAGTACGGGGGGCCGAGAAGCTTTCTTT. Encoded protein: CASSTGGREAFF.

This rearrangement joins TRBV10-1 to TRBJ1-5; the D gene is possibly TRBD1 (5 bases). The CDR3 has 21 amino acids. The V gene lost 0 bases and the J gene lost 2 bases, with 26 bases spanning the gap. Looked up from germline, CDR1 is WNHNN and CDR2 is SYGVQD (reference sequence). The CDR3 sequence is CASSESEPLVQGGNGNQPQHF. The DNA for the CDR3 is TGCGCCAGCAGTGAGTCAGAGCCATTGGTTCAGGGCGGTAACGGCAATCAGCCCCAGCATTTT.

The V and J genes are TRBV6-5 and TRBJ1-5, with D unclear. Germline CDR1 reads MNHEY; CDR2 reads SVGAGI. CDR3 length: 15 amino acids. Trimming removed 7 bases at V and 7 bases at J, with 20 bases between. The CDR3 loop is CASTTPPGNRQPQHF. The CDR3 DNA reads as TGTGCCAGCACCACCCCCCCGGGAAATCGACAGCCCCAGCATTTT.